This TCR beta chain was profiled in a study of T cells in Graves' hyperthyroidism and ophthalmopathy. At the level of the study: Peripheral blood samples were taken at initial diagnosis, prior to any treatment.

Note on this clonotype: Its specificity is not known.

Stable Graves' hyperthyroidism meant no ophthalmopathy progression within 18 months. Points from the study as a whole: A model of 13 V-J pairs discriminated ophthalmopathy from stable hyperthyroidism.

Trimming stripped 3 bases from V and 0 bases from J, with 9 bases between. In germline, CDR1 is SEHNR, CDR2 FQNEAQ (reference sequence). This CDR3 is built from 16 residues. Amplification of TCR beta CDR3 regions was performed using RNA transcripts as template. First-round RT-PCR targeting the TCR CDR3 was performed with the HTBI primer set. TCRdb fed the multiplex PCR reads into MiXCR, producing one record per CDR3 protein. The sample consists of approximately 740,000 distinct CDR3 sequences, less than 15% of them appearing once. This TCR derives from a woman aged 18 to 35 with Graves' hyperthyroidism. The genes are TRBV7-9 and TRBJ2-6, with D perhaps TRBD2 (6 bases). The specimen was blood. CDR3 in DNA: TGTGCCAGCAGCTTTACGGGAGTCTCTGGGGCCAACGTCCTGACTTTC. Translation: CASSFTGVSGANVLTF.